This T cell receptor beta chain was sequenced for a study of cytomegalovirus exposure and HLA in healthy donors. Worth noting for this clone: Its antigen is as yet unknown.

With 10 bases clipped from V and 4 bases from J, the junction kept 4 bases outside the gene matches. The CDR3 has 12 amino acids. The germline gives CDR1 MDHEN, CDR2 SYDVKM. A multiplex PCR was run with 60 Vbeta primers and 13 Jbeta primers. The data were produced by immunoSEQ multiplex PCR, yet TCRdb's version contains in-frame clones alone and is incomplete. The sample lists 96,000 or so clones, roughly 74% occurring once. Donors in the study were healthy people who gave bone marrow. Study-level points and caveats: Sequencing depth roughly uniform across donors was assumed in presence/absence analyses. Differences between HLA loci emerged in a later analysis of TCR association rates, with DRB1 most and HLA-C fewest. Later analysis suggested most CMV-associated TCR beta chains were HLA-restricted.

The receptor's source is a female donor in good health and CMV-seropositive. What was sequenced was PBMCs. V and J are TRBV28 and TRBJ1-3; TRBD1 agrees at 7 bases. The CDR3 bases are TGTGCCACTCAGGGGGGCGGAAACACCATATATTTT. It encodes CATQGGGNTIYF.